The 11 T cell receptor beta chains given below trace back to one sample, sequenced in a study of shared clonotypes between healthy human individuals. Sequencing used immunoSEQ multiplex PCR; TCRdb keeps in-frame clones, though not all of them. The sample consists of around 1,000,000 clones, approximately 77% of them appearing once. The sample taken for sequencing was memory CD4+ T cells from PBMCs. The subset is: CD45RA-negative fraction. These receptors came from a man between 18 and 29 years old in good health. Some clones in this sample may be carry-over from other donors' samples.

The rearrangement links TRBV6-5 to TRBJ2-1, with D perhaps TRBD1 (5 bases). Germline CDR1 is MNHEY and CDR2 is SVGAGI. Deletions cut 3 bases from V and 6 bases from J, with 15 bases between. This CDR3 has 15 amino acids. CDR3 nucleotide sequence: TGTGCCAGCAGTTATGTTAGTCTAGGGGCCAATGAGCAGTTCTTC. Translating gives CASSYVSLGANEQFF.

The chain couples TRBV15 to TRBJ1-1; maybe TRBD1 (5 bases). The V end was cut by 3 bases, the J end by 13 bases, with 21 bases between. Germline lookup yields CDR1 LNHNV and CDR2 YYDKDF (reference sequence). CDR3 size: 14 residues. DNA for the CDR3: TGTGCCACCAGCAGGGGGGACGGGGATGGAATGGATTTCTTT. It codes for CATSRGDGDGMDFF.

The CDR3 region has the DNA TGTGCCAGCAGTGAGCCCGGCGGTCCTCAGGACGAGCAGTACTTC. Protein product: CASSEPGGPQDEQYF. This chain connects TRBV2 to TRBJ2-7; no reliable D call. Germline loops: CDR1 SNHLY, CDR2 FYNNEI. V was trimmed by 3 bases and J by 5 bases, leaving 17 bases between them. The CDR3 sequence is 15 residues long. The full variable domain, its missing parts supplied by reference TRBV2 and TRBJ2-7, is EPEVTQTPSHQVTQMGQEVILRCVPISNHLYFYWYRQILGQKVEFLVSFYNNEISEKSEIFDDQFSVERPDGSNFTLKIRSTKLEDSAMYFCASSEPGGPQDEQYFGPGTRLTVT.

This clone was found a few times. The CDR3 loop is CAWSTRSGQPQHF. CDR3 bases: TGTGCCTGGAGTACGAGGTCGGGGCAGCCCCAGCATTTT. This chain joins TRBV30 and TRBJ1-5; no reliable D call. Germline V gives CDR1 GTSNPN, CDR2 SVGIG (reference sequence). V dropped 2 bases and J dropped 7 bases, with 12 bases sitting between them. The CDR3 runs 13 residues.

The chain uses TRBV5-4 and TRBJ1-4; D remains unclear. CDR3 length: 13 residues. The germline V gene encodes CDR1 SGHNT and CDR2 YYREEE (reference sequence). Trimming stripped 3 bases from V and 8 bases from J, with 11 bases between. Here the CDR3 DNA reads TGTGCCAGCAGCTCCCCAGGAGGAGAAAAACTGTTTTTT. Its protein is CASSSPGGEKLFF.

V gene TRBV6-5 combines with J gene TRBJ2-3; D is perhaps TRBD1 or TRBD2 (5 bases each). CDR1 is MNHEY and CDR2 is SVGAGI in the germline V gene. The CDR3 contains 14 residues. Trimming took 5 bases from V and 0 from J, leaving 9 bases between them. CDR3 loop: CASSLRDSTDTQYF. The DNA of the CDR3 is TGTGCCAGCAGTCTCCGGGACAGCACAGATACGCAGTATTTT.

V is TRBV30 and J is TRBJ2-1, with D perhaps TRBD2 (5 bases). This CDR3 contains 17 residues. The V and J ends lost 3 bases and 3 bases respectively, with 21 bases between them. Germline values: CDR1 GTSNPN, CDR2 SVGIG (reference sequence). In DNA, the CDR3 is TGTGCCTGGAGAGAGGACTCTTCTGCCTACAACTACAATGAGCAGTTCTTC. It codes for CAWREDSSAYNYNEQFF.

The rearrangement joins TRBV4-3 to TRBJ2-7, with D perhaps matching TRBD2 (6 bases). The CDR3 is 13 residues long. V lost 1 base and J lost 12, with 16 bases in between. Per germline, CDR1 LGHNA and CDR2 YSLEER. The CDR3 spells CASSQALAVELYF. As DNA, the CDR3 is TGCGCCAGCAGCCAAGCCTTAGCGGTAGAGTTGTACTTC.

This chain joins TRBV4-1 and TRBJ1-2; TRBD1 matches 12 bases. CDR1 and CDR2 from the germline V gene are MGHRA and YSYEKL. V lost 6 bases, J lost 7 bases, and 9 bases stayed unmatched. The CDR3 spans 15 residues. CDR3 nucleotide sequence: TGCGCCAGCAGGCCTCGGGGACAGGGGGCGGGTGGCTACACCTTC. Residues: CASRPRGQGAGGYTF.

In this sample, this clone turned up a few times. This CDR3 is also generated by other DNA sequences in the sample. The chain carries TRBV7-2 and TRBJ2-3, with D uncertain. Germline V CDR1 and CDR2: SGHTA, FQGNSA. The length of the CDR3 is 11 residues. Trimming cost V 0 bases and J 5 bases, with 0 bases left between them. CDR3 loop: CASSLADTQYF. The CDR3 nucleotides are TGTGCCAGCAGCTTAGCAGATACGCAGTATTTT.

The rearrangement joins TRBV4-2 to TRBJ1-1, with a tentative D call TRBD1 (5 bases). Germline V CDR1 and CDR2: LGHNA, YNFKEQ. The CDR3 consists of 12 residues. The V end was cut by 7 bases, the J end by 1 base, with 7 bases between. CDR3 loop: CASKGTNTEAFF. CDR3 DNA sequence: TGTGCCAGCAAGGGGACGAACACTGAAGCTTTCTTT.